One and the same sample provided the 7 T cell receptor beta chains below, sequenced in a study of T cells in Graves' hyperthyroidism and ophthalmopathy. TCR beta CDR3 regions were amplified from RNA transcripts. HTBI primers were the set used in a first-round RT-PCR of the TCR CDR3. One entry per CDR3 protein, called by TCRdb with MiXCR from the multiplex PCR reads. This sample has fewer than 450,000 distinct CDR3 sequences, with about 15% found just once. Specimen: blood. The receptors were gathered from a young woman with Graves' hyperthyroidism that later progressed to Graves' ophthalmopathy.

This clonotype was observed a handful of times. One end of the junction does not line up with germline, which may come from a read error. The chain recombines TRBV20-1 with TRBJ2-1, with 7 bases identical to TRBD2. Germline assignment: CDR1 DFQATT and CDR2 SNEGSKA (reference sequence). The CDR3 is 14 residues long. The CDR3 nucleotides read TGCAGTGGCGACGGGGGAGGGACCTACAATGAGCAGTCCTTC. Encoded protein: CSGDGGGTYNEQSF.

This clonotype was seen only a few times. The CDR3 DNA sequence: TGTGCCAGTAGTATAGATACGAACACTGAAGCTTTCTTT. Residues: CASSIDTNTEAFF. The chain couples TRBV19 to TRBJ1-1, with D unclear. This CDR3 comprises 13 residues. The ends were cut back, 0 bases at V and 1 base at J, with 3 bases in the middle. Germline lookup yields CDR1 LNHDA and CDR2 SQIVND (reference sequence).

A few counts support this clonotype. This may arise from a read error, as a much more abundant clone is one base away. The V gene is TRBV7-9, the J gene TRBJ2-1; D is perhaps TRBD2 (5 bases). CDR1 and CDR2 from the germline V gene are SEHNR and FQNEAQ (reference sequence). The CDR3 runs 15 residues. CDR3 sequence reads: CASSFTGSSYNEHFF. The DNA for the CDR3 is TGTGCCAGCAGCTTTACGGGGAGCTCCTACAATGAGCATTTCTTC. Full variable domain (missing parts from reference TRBV7-9 and TRBJ2-1): DTGVSQNPRHKITKRGQNVTFRCDPISEHNRLYWYRQTLGQGPEFLTYFQNEAQLEKSRLLSDRFSAERPKGSFSTLEIQRTEQGDSAMYLCASSFTGSSYNEHFFGPGTRLTVL.

Ten or more counts support this clonotype. The rearrangement uses TRBV28 and TRBJ1-1; no clear D gene. The CDR3 has 10 amino acids. V was shortened by 8 bases and J by 7 bases, with 8 bases between the two germline ends. Germline V lookup: CDR1 MDHEN, CDR2 SYDVKM. Here the CDR3 reads CASGSVEAFF. The CDR3 nucleotides read TGTGCCAGCGGGAGTGTTGAAGCTTTCTTT.

This clonotype was recorded a few times. One junction end does not reproduce the germline sequence, and a read error may be involved. The V gene is TRBV20-1, the J gene TRBJ2-1; 12 bases agree with TRBD2. The CDR3 loop spans 13 amino acids. Germline assignment: CDR1 DFQATT and CDR2 SNEGSKA (reference sequence). CDR3 sequence: CSARHPRTSGELF. The CDR3 nucleotides are TGCAGTGCTAGGCACCCCAGGACTAGCGGGGAACTCTTC.

V and J are TRBV6-6 and TRBJ2-1, with D possibly TRBD2 on 6 matching bases. In germline, CDR1 is MNHNY, CDR2 SVGAGI (reference sequence). CDR3 length equals 17 residues. V was shortened by 3 bases and J by 1 base, with 16 bases between the two germline ends. The CDR3 here is CASSYSRDGASYNEQFF. CDR3 nucleotides: TGTGCCAGCAGTTATTCGCGGGATGGGGCGTCCTACAATGAGCAGTTCTTC.

This clonotype was seen many times. The rearrangement links TRBV28 to TRBJ1-5, with 8 bases matching TRBD1. CDR1 and CDR2 (germline): MDHEN, SYDVKM. CDR3 size: 14 residues. The trim removed 6 bases at V and 7 bases at J, leaving 8 bases unmatched. CDR3 loop: CASRSGGAIQPQHF. The CDR3 coding sequence is TGTGCCAGCAGATCAGGGGGCGCTATCCAGCCCCAGCATTTT.